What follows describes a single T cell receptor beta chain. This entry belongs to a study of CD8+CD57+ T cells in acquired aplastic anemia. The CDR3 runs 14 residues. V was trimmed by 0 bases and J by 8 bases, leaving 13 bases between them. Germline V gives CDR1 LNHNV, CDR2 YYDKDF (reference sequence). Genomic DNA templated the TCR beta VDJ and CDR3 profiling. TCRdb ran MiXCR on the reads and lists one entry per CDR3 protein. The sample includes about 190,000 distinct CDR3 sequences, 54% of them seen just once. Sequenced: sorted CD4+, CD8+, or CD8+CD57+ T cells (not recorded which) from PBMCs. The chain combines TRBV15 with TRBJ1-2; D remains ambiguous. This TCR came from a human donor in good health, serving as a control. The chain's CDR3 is CATSRDVREGGYTF. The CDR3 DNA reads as TGTGCCACCAGCAGAGATGTGAGGGAGGGAGGCTACACCTTC.